This T cell receptor (beta chain) comes out of a study of blood T cell repertoires in COVID-19. The protocol was immunoSEQ multiplex PCR, while the TCRdb copy is restricted to in-frame clones and leaves out a portion. The table has over 350,000 clones, more than 70% seen once. The CDR3 consists of 15 residues. V was cut by 3 bases and J by 9 bases, with 19 bases left in between. Germline V gene data show CDR1 as SGDLS and CDR2 as YYNGEE. The chain recombines TRBV9 with TRBJ2-1; possible D gene TRBD2, 6 bases. Sequencing used PBMCs or T cells enriched from blood (not recorded which). The sequence came from a woman aged 18-35 years who had recovered from COVID-19. CDR3 DNA: TGTGCCAGCAGCGCCAGGACTACCAGTGGGGGTGAGCAGTTCTTC. It translates to CASSARTTSGGEQFF.